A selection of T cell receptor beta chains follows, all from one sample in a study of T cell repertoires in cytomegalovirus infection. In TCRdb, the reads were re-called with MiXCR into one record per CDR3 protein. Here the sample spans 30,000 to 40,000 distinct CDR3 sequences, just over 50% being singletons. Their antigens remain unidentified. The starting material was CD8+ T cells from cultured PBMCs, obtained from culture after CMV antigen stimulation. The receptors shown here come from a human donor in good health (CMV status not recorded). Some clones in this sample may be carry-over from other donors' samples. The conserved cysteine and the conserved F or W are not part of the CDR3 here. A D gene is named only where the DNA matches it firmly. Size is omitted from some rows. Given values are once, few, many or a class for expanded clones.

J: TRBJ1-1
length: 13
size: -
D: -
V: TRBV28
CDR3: ASSAPQLMNTEAF

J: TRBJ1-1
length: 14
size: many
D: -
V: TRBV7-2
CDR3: ASSQRRALWDTEAF

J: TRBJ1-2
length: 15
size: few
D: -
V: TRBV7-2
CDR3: ASSLDTLGRIPRGYT

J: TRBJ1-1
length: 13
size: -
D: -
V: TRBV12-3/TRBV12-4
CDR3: ASSWNGRMNTEAF

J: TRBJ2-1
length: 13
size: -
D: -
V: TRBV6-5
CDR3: ASSYMGNTYNEQF

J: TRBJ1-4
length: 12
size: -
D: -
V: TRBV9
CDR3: ASSAQAMVEKLF

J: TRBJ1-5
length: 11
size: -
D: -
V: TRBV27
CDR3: ASSLMGNQPQH

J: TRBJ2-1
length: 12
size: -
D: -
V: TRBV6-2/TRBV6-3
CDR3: ASSYRGSYNEQF

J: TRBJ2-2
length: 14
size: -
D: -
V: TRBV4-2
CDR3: ASSQNDRTNTGELF

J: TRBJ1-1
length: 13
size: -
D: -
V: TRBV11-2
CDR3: ASSLDGGLNTEAF

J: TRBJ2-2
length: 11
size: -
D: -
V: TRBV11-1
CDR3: ASSLTYTGELF

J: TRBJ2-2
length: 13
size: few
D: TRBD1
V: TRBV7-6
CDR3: ASRTGQGATGELF

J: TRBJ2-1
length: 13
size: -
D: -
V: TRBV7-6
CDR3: ASSKTDSSYNEQF

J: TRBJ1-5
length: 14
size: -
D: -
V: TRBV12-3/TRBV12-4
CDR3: ASSLEQARGYGPQH

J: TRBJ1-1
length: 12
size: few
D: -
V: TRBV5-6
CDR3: ASSSGDWLAEAF

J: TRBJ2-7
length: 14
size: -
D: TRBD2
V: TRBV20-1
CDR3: SASEGLAGDVYEQY

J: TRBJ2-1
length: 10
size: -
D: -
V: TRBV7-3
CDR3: ASSLTGNEQF

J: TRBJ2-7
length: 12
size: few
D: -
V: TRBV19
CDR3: ASSRGGTVYEQY

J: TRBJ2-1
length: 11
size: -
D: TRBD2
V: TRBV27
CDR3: ASSRTSLREQF

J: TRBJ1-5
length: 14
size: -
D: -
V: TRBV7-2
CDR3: ASSLVAGQNYQPQH

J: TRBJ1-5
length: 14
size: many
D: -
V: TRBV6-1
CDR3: ASSEFWGVSNQPQH

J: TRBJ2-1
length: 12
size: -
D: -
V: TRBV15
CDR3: ATSRDLQTNEQF

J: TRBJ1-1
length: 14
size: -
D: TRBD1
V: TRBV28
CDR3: ASSPAGQGGYTEAF

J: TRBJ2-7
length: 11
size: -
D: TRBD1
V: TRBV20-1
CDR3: SASDRDDREPY

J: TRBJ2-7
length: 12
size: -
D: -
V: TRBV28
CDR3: ASSPALGVHEQY

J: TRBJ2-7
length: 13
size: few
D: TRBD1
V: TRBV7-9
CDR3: ASSPQDRGPYEQY

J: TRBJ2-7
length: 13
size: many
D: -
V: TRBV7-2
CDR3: ASSLNPGDSYEQY

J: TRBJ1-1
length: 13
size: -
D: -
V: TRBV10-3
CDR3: AIERSRGRDTEAF

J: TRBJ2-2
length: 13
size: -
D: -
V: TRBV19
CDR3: ASIYSSGDTGELF

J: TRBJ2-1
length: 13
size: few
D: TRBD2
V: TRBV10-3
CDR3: AISESQAGGGEQF

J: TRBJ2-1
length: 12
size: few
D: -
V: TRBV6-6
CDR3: ASRQSSSYNEQF

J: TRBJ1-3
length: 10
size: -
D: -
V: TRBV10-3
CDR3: ATTGIGNTIY

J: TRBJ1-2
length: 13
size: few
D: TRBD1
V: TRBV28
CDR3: ASSHHGQGLRGYT

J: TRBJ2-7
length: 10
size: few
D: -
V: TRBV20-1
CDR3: SAPGSASEQY

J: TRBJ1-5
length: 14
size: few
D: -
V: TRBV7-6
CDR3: ASSLGPQRNRQPQH

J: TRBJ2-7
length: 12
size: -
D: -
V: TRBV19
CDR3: ASSYKGVNNEQY

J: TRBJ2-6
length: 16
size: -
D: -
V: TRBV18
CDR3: ASSPLLPWGSGANVLT

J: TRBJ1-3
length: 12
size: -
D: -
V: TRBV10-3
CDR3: AISEMGSGNTIY

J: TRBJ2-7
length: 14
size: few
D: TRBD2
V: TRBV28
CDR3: ASSLKGLKTSREQY

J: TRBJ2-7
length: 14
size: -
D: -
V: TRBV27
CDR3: ASSSPGGQPYYEQY

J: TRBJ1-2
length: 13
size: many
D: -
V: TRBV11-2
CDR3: ASSLVYVRESGYT

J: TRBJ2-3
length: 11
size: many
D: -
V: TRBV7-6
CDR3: ASSLANGDTQY